The 21 T cell receptor beta chains below were found in one sample sequenced in a study of blood T cell repertoires in COVID-19. Profiled with immunoSEQ multiplex PCR; TCRdb holds only in-frame clones, not every one. The sample records 90,000 or so clones, about nine tenths being singletons. The sequencing input was peripheral blood. These receptors were collected from a man between 60 and 75 years old with COVID-19, enrolled during active disease.

This chain connects TRBV6-5 to TRBJ1-3; no clear D. The V end lost 5 bases, the J end lost 3 bases, and 11 bases lay between the germline ends. In germline, CDR1 is MNHEY, CDR2 SVGAGI. The CDR3 contains 14 residues. The CDR3 region is CASSRTGSGNTIYF. In DNA form, the CDR3 reads TGTGCCAGCAGTCGGACGGGGAGTGGAAACACCATATATTTT.

Comments on this clone: The identical CDR3 is also encoded by other nucleotide sequences in the sample. V usage is TRBV4-2 and J usage is TRBJ2-2, with 8 bases matching TRBD2. V lost 1 base, J lost 5 bases, and 9 bases stayed unmatched. Per the germline V gene, CDR1 is LGHNA and CDR2 is YNFKEQ. The CDR3 loop spans 17 amino acids. The CDR3 loop reads CASSQGTSGSGTGELFF. DNA of the CDR3: TGTGCCAGCAGCCAAGGTACAAGCGGGAGTGGTACCGGGGAGCTGTTTTTT.

The V call is TRBV7-3, the J call TRBJ1-1, with D possibly being TRBD1 (6 bases). The CDR3 length is 15 residues. Germline V CDR1 and CDR2: SGHTA, FQGTGA. With 1 base removed from V and 5 bases from J, the gap between germline ends came to 14 bases. The CDR3 reads CASSLNDRRRTEAFF. The DNA for the CDR3 is TGTGCCAGCAGCTTAAATGACAGGAGAAGGACTGAAGCTTTCTTT.

V is TRBV9 and J is TRBJ1-1, with D perhaps matching TRBD1 (5 bases). CDR1 and CDR2 from the germline V gene are SGDLS and YYNGEE. V shed 4 bases and J shed 12 bases, with 28 bases lying between them. The CDR3 consists of 16 residues. CDR3 in DNA: TGTGCCAGCAGCCCCCGAGACAGCTTTGGGCACTCCGCGTCTTTCTTT. Protein product: CASSPRDSFGHSASFF.

The CDR3 sequence is CASSLARQPQHF. The CDR3 coding sequence is TGTGCCAGCAGTTTAGCCCGGCAGCCCCAGCATTTT. This chain uses TRBV28 with TRBJ1-5, with D hard to call. Germline V CDR1 and CDR2: MDHEN, SYDVKM. This CDR3 is built from 12 residues. V was clipped by 2 bases and J by 7 bases, with 6 bases between them. Together with reference TRBV28 and TRBJ1-5, the CDR3 gives the full variable domain: DVKVTQSSRYLVKRTGEKVFLECVQDMDHENMFWYRQDPGLGLRLIYFSYDVKMKEKGDIPEGYSVSREKKERFSLILESASTNQTSMYLCASSLARQPQHFGDGTRLSIL.

V is TRBV7-2 and J is TRBJ2-3; TRBD2 might be the D (5 bases). Germline V gives CDR1 SGHTA, CDR2 FQGNSA. V shed 5 bases and J shed 5 bases, with 5 bases lying between them. This CDR3 has 11 residues. The CDR3 nucleotides read TGTGCCAGCAGCACTAGAGATACGCAGTATTTT. Amino acid sequence: CASSTRDTQYF.

The chain recombines TRBV20-1 with TRBJ1-4; D not certain. Germline V lookup: CDR1 DFQATT, CDR2 SNEGSKA (reference sequence). V gave up 3 bases and J gave up 6 bases, with 11 bases separating them. The CDR3 is 13 amino acids. The CDR3 is CSASSPSHEKLFF. The DNA of the CDR3 is TGCAGTGCTAGTAGCCCTAGCCATGAAAAACTGTTTTTT.

As DNA, the CDR3 is TGTGCCAGCAGCCCTACTAGCGGGAGTCCGGGTACGCAGTATTTT. Protein sequence: CASSPTSGSPGTQYF. The rearrangement uses TRBV11-3 and TRBJ2-3, with 11 bases that match TRBD2. Germline V CDR1 and CDR2: SGHNT, YENEEA. The junction had 9 bases not matched to a gene; V was cut back by 5 bases and J by 8 bases. The CDR3 has 15 amino acids.

This clone was detected only once. The CDR3 DNA reads as TGTGCCAGCTCACGGACAGGGGAGGATTCACCCCTCCACTTT. Translating it yields CASSRTGEDSPLHF. The rearrangement joins TRBV18 to TRBJ1-6, with TRBD1 matching 9 bases. Unmatched junction bases numbered 3, after V lost 4 bases and J lost 8 bases. The CDR3 is 14 residues long. Germline lookup yields CDR1 KGHSH and CDR2 LQKENI.

This chain links TRBV15 with TRBJ2-1; 14 bases are a match to TRBD2. V was pared by 7 bases and J by 7 bases, with 3 bases of the junction left unmatched. CDR1 is LNHNV, CDR2 YYDKDF, per germline (reference sequence). CDR3 length equals 14 residues. The CDR3 reads CATTRLAGGNEQFF. The CDR3 DNA is TGTGCCACCACCCGACTAGCGGGGGGGAATGAGCAGTTCTTC.

The J gene is TRBJ1-5, the V gene TRBV5-5, with D possibly matching TRBD1 (5 bases). The V end was cut by 1 base, the J end by 5 bases, with 10 bases between. This CDR3 contains 14 residues. CDR1 is SGHKS, CDR2 YYEKEE, per germline (reference sequence). CDR3 loop: CASSLLLTDQPQHF. The DNA for the CDR3 is TGTGCCAGCAGCTTGCTTTTGACAGATCAGCCCCAGCATTTT.

This chain connects TRBV12-5 to TRBJ1-1; D is ambiguous. V was shortened by 2 bases and J by 3 bases, with 7 bases between the two germline ends. Germline CDR1 LGHNT, CDR2 FRNRAP. This CDR3 has 13 amino acids. CDR3: CASGLSPDTEAFF. CDR3 nucleotides: TGTGCTAGTGGTTTGTCCCCGGACACTGAAGCTTTCTTT.

The rearrangement joins TRBV27 to TRBJ1-2, with 8 bases lining up with TRBD1. Germline V lookup: CDR1 MNHEY, CDR2 SMNVEV (reference sequence). CDR3 length: 15 residues. With V trimmed by 0 bases and J by 3 bases, 3 bases remained unmatched. The CDR3 DNA is TGTGCCAGCAGTTTATCTGCAGGGGGCTACTATGGCTACACCTTC. Its protein is CASSLSAGGYYGYTF.

The gene calls are TRBV12-5 and TRBJ2-5, with TRBD1 identical over 9 bases. V shed 0 bases, J shed 6 bases, and the junction held 5 bases outside the gene matches. This CDR3 is 15 amino acids long. The germline V gene has CDR1 LGHNT and CDR2 FRNRAP. CDR3 residues: CASGLVPDRGKTQYF. CDR3 in DNA: TGTGCTAGTGGTTTGGTACCGGACAGGGGAAAGACCCAGTACTTC.

The chain employs TRBV5-4 and TRBJ2-7, with TRBD2 as a possible D gene (5 bases). This CDR3 has 13 amino acids. CDR1 is SGHNT and CDR2 is YYREEE in the germline V gene (reference sequence). V lost 4 bases and J lost 4, with 12 bases in between. The CDR3 sequence: CASSPEGRYEQYF. CDR3 DNA sequence: TGTGCCAGCAGCCCCGAGGGTAGGTACGAGCAGTACTTC.

V gene TRBV3-1 (or the pseudogene TRBV3-2) combines with J gene TRBJ2-7, with 7 bases matching TRBD2. Per the germline V gene, CDR1 is LGHDT and CDR2 is YNNKEL (reference sequence). The CDR3 length is 15 residues. The J segment lost 3 bases and the V segment lost 0 bases, leaving 5 bases of the junction unmatched. The CDR3 bases are TGTGCCAGCAGCCAAGAGGGAGGGGAGAGCTACGAGCAGTACTTC. It specifies CASSQEGGESYEQYF.

The chain uses TRBV23-1 and TRBJ1-5; 12 bases map to TRBD1. TRBV23-1 is an open reading frame, and its role is uncertain. CDR3 length: 14 residues. Losses at the gene ends were 10 bases for V and 7 bases for J; bases not matched to a gene: 8. For the CDR3, the DNA is TGCGCCAACCTGGGACAGGGGGCAAAACAGCCCCAGCATTTT. Protein product: CANLGQGAKQPQHF.

The CDR3 DNA is TGTGCCAGCAGCCCCACAGGGGTAGAGGGCTACACCTTC. Translation gives CASSPTGVEGYTF. The chain recombines TRBV4-2 with TRBJ1-2, with 7 bases aligning to TRBD1. Germline V lookup: CDR1 LGHNA, CDR2 YNFKEQ. The V segment lost 4 bases and the J segment 8 bases; nucleotides outside the gene matches: 7. The CDR3 is made up of 13 amino acids.

This clone was counted a few times. The chain couples TRBV5-1 to TRBJ2-2; 7 bases are a match to TRBD2. V was pared by 6 bases and J by 4 bases, with 6 bases of the junction left unmatched. This CDR3 is built from 14 residues. Per the germline V gene, CDR1 is SGHRS and CDR2 is YFSETQ. The CDR3 coding sequence is TGCGCCAGCACCCCTAGCGGAGCCACCGGGGAGCTGTTTTTT. Protein: CASTPSGATGELFF.

This chain uses TRBV10-3 with TRBJ2-3; possible D gene TRBD2, 5 bases. The CDR3 length is 16 residues. Germline assignment: CDR1 ENHRY and CDR2 SYGVKD. V was pared by 3 bases and J by 0 bases, with 13 bases between. CDR3 protein: CAISDRSGASTDTQYF. The DNA for the CDR3 is TGTGCCATCAGTGATCGAAGCGGAGCTAGCACAGATACGCAGTATTTT.

The chain has TRBV7-3 and TRBJ1-4; TRBD1 matches at 7 bases. Germline assignment: CDR1 SGHTA and CDR2 FQGTGA. Trimming took 6 bases from V and 3 from J; bases not matched to a gene: 7. This CDR3 comprises 15 residues. CDR3 coding DNA: TGTGCCAGCAGTCTCGGGACAGCCCCTAATGAAAAACTGTTTTTT. Its translation: CASSLGTAPNEKLFF.